The T cell receptor (beta chain) described here comes from a study of cytomegalovirus exposure and HLA in healthy donors (dated by TCRdb to about 2017). Study-level background: An earlier analysis of several hundred of the donors reported roughly 300 Gb of sequence data and 90 million to 120 million unique TCR beta sequences obtained from roughly 180 million T cells. An early release covering some 640 HLA-typed donors comprised roughly 300 gigabases of sequencing data and roughly 85 million unique TCR sequences. Of the roughly 400 genotyped donors, approximately 80% fell in the genetic ancestry cluster associated with self-reported Caucasian donors. The study aimed to test whether signatures of past pathogen exposure could be identified by cataloging public T cell receptors. Using immunosequencing, the study profiled T cell repertoires from 550 to 750 subjects and related those repertoires to cytomegalovirus serostatus. Along with the roughly 700-subject first cohort, a separate validation cohort of 120 different subjects was used. To predict cytomegalovirus infection status, the study combined high-throughput TCR immunosequencing, statistical association of individual TCRs with disease status, and machine learning. In a later analysis, previously published TCR beta repertoires from 666 donors were re-analyzed and high-resolution HLA genotyping was added so that TCR occurrence patterns could be studied. In the later analysis, no new phenotypic data were used to find candidate immune exposures; instead, reliance was placed on TCR beta sequences and their occurrence across donors. In an earlier analysis of several hundred of the donors, high-throughput TCR beta sequencing was used to judge whether each TCR beta V gene segment behaved as functional or pseudogenic. Donor age, sex, ethnicity and CMV serostatus were compiled alongside the repertoire data. A later genetic analysis took genome-wide SNP genotypes for about 65% of the roughly 670 donors and used that subset as a discovery cohort. Every repertoire in the discovery cohort had been generated on one and the same sequencing platform. Class I and class II HLA loci were covered by the typing at four-digit resolution. Typing coverage varied by locus: 629-630 donors for A, B, C, DRB1 and DQB1; more than 500 for DQA1; more than 600 for DPA1; roughly 450 for DPB1. Because of strong linkage in the cohort, five DR-DQ haplotypes were treated as single units for association and clustering. Among about 360 genotyped donors of the cohort, an average of roughly 240,000 unique TCR beta nucleotide sequences were sequenced per donor, 15% to 20% of them non-productive.

The cohort consisted of approximately 670 healthy bone marrow donors. Cohort members were all nominally healthy when sampled, although unrecorded immune exposures were likely present. The donor was CMV seropositive and was included in the group of 290 or so seropositive cohort members. A peripheral blood sample was provided by each donor, and peripheral blood mononuclear cells were used for TCR beta sequencing. The Qiagen DNeasy Blood Extraction Kit was used to extract genomic DNA from the blood cell samples. As regards this clone: No antigen is known for it. No quality values exist for individual bases; no much larger clone is one base distant.

The receptor library was made with the immunoSEQ multiplex PCR assay. For the multiplex PCR, a mixture combining 60 forward primers for TCR Vbeta segments and 13 reverse primers for TCR Jbeta segments was used. Amplification of the CDR3 region of rearranged TCR beta genes was performed with a multiplex PCR assay on genomic DNA. The amplified TCR beta libraries were sequenced on the Illumina HiSeq System as 87-base-pair reads. On the authors' methods: In a later analysis, tens of millions of unique TCR beta chains were counted across the 500 to 850 repertoires, and some 10 million of these chains were shared by at least two donors. A nearest-neighbor algorithm error-corrected the raw reads and collapsed the reads into unique sequences, merging closely related sequences to remove PCR and sequencing errors. Alignment of CDR3 sequences to IMGT reference sequences was used to assign V, D and J gene segments. Each retained sequence needed at least a six-nucleotide match to both a V gene segment and a J gene segment. Rearrangements were called productive when the CDR3 lacked stop codons and stayed in frame with V and J; all others were non-productive. CDR3 was defined by IMGT convention, running from the second conserved V-encoded cysteine to the conserved J-encoded phenylalanine. In an earlier analysis of around 540 of the donors, sequences lacking an unambiguous match to a single V gene segment were excluded. In an earlier analysis of about 590 of the donors, a V segment was called functional when productive rearrangements were above 56.7%, and segregating when the standard deviation between donors exceeded 5%. A statistical classification framework was built to diagnose cytomegalovirus status from the catalog of TCR beta chain sequences. A later analysis assigned V and J genes by comparing TCR nucleotide sequences with IMGT/GENE-DB human TR gene sequences. Using the TCRdist pipeline, a later analysis assigned CDR3 sequences along with most-parsimonious VDJ recombination scenarios. In a later analysis, every TCR beta chain was defined by the combination of its CDR3 amino acid sequence and its V-gene family, and reads without a unique V-gene family were dropped. As a way to deal with suspected cross-contamination and a sequencing artifact, a later analysis dropped 640 or so nucleotide sequences that were highly shared and had low generation probability. For each public chain, a later analysis derived a clonal expansion index from normalized ranks of inferred template counts within each repertoire. Generation probabilities in a later analysis came from a VDJ recombination model fitted to out-of-frame rearrangements, and those results were checked against IGoR. In a later analysis, TCR-TCR, TCR-HLA and TCR-CMV co-occurrence was scored with hypergeometric tests, and a repertoire-size bias correction was applied to TCR pairs. A later analysis estimated false discovery rates by permuting HLA or CMV assignments 20 times. In a later analysis, co-occurring TCRs were grouped using DBSCAN, and TCRdist sequence similarity was added for clustering within HLA-allele-positive subsets. Co-occurrence clustering excluded repertoires with fewer than 30,000 or more than 120,000 public chains, plus five with anomalous nucleotide sharing. TCRdb provides this immuneACCESS table in a form limited to in-frame rearrangements. Some clones are lacking; in checked studies, under half of them reflect an unresolved V gene, and why the rest are absent is not known. D and trimming were read from the DNA, whereas the V and J calls and clone size are those reported in that table. Counted in this sample were 130,000 to 150,000 clones; 70% to 80% of them appeared once. The top ten hold just over 8.5% of the sample.

Broad study findings and their caveats: In both the original and validation cohorts, the classifier was reported to diagnose cytomegalovirus status with high specificity and sensitivity. In a later analysis, TCR association rates were found to vary across HLA loci, with the most associated TCRs seen for DRB1 alleles and the fewest for HLA-C alleles. Because HLA typing was missing for some donors at each locus, association tests included only the typed subset. The sequencing pipeline was judged likely to have produced a cluster of highly shared sequence variants as a technical artifact. The cohort was sequenced for TCR beta chains only, and without alpha or paired-chain data the features that could be detected were limited. A later analysis found that most CMV-associated TCR beta chains appeared HLA-restricted, with HLA associations seemingly driven largely by CMV exposure. Correlated functional status among segregating V segments might reflect linkage disequilibrium, but an unknown experimental factor could not be ruled out. The study gave a list of more than 150 TCR beta chains associated with cytomegalovirus. Roughly 17 rarely observed V segments, including chromosome 9 orphons, were excluded from the earlier analysis of several hundred of the donors because counts were too low. When HLA alleles, especially DR and DQ, strongly co-occurred, attributing TCR associations to individual alleles was difficult. While some public TCRs were present in many individuals, most TCR sequences turned up only very rarely across donors. Compared with equally common non-associated chains, HLA-associated TCR beta chains in a later analysis were more clonally expanded and had lower generation probabilities. In vitro tests confirmed that a few of the cytomegalovirus-associated TCR beta chains recognize cytomegalovirus antigens. CMV serostatus was the only immune exposure information available for the cohort. Sequencing depth was assumed to be roughly uniform across donors in the presence/absence analyses, though that assumption may not hold. In a later genetic analysis, fewer N-insertions in productive TCRs were reported among donors in an Asian-associated ancestry cluster than the roughly 700-donor mean. A further reported finding was that TCR beta sequences accurately predicted the HLA-A and HLA-B alleles for most subjects in the first cohort. In a later genetic analysis, a missense DCLRE1C variant was associated with V-gene and J-gene trimming of TCR beta chains, and the association was replicated in an independent cohort. A later analysis reported that several top co-occurrence clusters appeared linked to parvovirus B19, influenza, CMV and Epstein-Barr virus. In an earlier analysis of some 640 of the donors, most TCR beta V segments were observed in productive rearrangements about 90% or about 30% of the time, broadly matching IMGT annotations. The authors suggested that the approach could potentially be extended to other disease states and immunological phenotypes. Specific HLA alleles were associated with about 17,000 TCR beta sequences at a false discovery rate of 0.05 in a later analysis.

This receptor was identified in a woman between 50 and 59 years old in good health and CMV-seropositive. Sequenced input: PBMCs.

Here is the DNA: TGTGCCACCAGCAGAGATCGACTAGCGAGCCCCTACGAGCAGTACTTC. It translates to CATSRDRLASPYEQYF. This sequence uses TRBV15 and TRBJ2-7, with 8 bases matching TRBD2. CDR1 and CDR2 were assigned from the germline V gene (reference sequence) as LNHNV and YYDKDF. The V end gives up 0 bases and the J end 2 bases, leaving 6 bases in the junction not matched to a gene. From cysteine to phenylalanine, the CDR3 is 16 amino acids long. Solely the CDR3 DNA is kept, with 48 bases framed from the first base.